This record looks at one T cell receptor beta chain sequence and its context. This sample stems from a study of blood T cell repertoires in COVID-19. Study-wide background: Both acute and convalescent COVID-19 samples were obtained from the United States, Italy and Spain. T cells, B-cell-depleted T cells, or PBMCs provided the cDNA or gDNA that served as material.

As handled by the study authors: Reference gene primer amplification yielded estimated nucleated cell counts. Assay used: immunoSEQ multiplex PCR; TCRdb lists only in-frame clones, some missing. V and J calls and clone size are given by that table; D and trimming were obtained from the DNA. The sample gives just under 40,000 clones, about 94% of which show up once; about 4% is in the top ten. The CDR3 extends over 16 amino acids. V was shortened by 1 base and J by 4 bases, with 16 bases between the two germline ends. From germline, CDR1 is LNHNV and CDR2 YYDKDF (reference sequence). The chain employs TRBV15 and TRBJ2-5; TRBD2 might be the D (6 bases). This TCR was sampled from a human donor with active COVID-19. The donor label of this sample is uncertain. Sequenced sample: peripheral blood. The CDR3 DNA reads TGTGCCACCAGCAGAGGAGGCAGGAGGGGTATAGAGACCCAGTACTTC. Encoded protein: CATSRGGRRGIETQYF.